One sample yielded the 31 T cell receptor beta chains listed below, sequenced in a study of siplizumab effects on memory and regulatory T cells. Sequencing used immunoSEQ multiplex PCR; TCRdb keeps in-frame clones, though not all of them. This repertoire shows 70,000 to 100,000 clones, over 85% found once; its top ten account for roughly 7.1%. The sample taken for sequencing was CD8+ T cells sorted from blood. The receptors stem from a human donor in good health.

V usage is TRBV4-3 and J usage is TRBJ2-1; 7 bases fit TRBD2. The V segment lost 1 base and the J segment 2 bases; nucleotides outside the gene matches: 5. The CDR3 covers 16 residues. Germline V lookup: CDR1 LGHNA, CDR2 YSLEER. CDR3 nucleotides: TGCGCCAGCAGCCAAGGTTCCAGCGGGGCCTACAATGAGCAGTTCTTC. Its translation is CASSQGSSGAYNEQFF.

The rearrangement links TRBV27 to TRBJ2-2; D remains ambiguous. The CDR3 contains 14 residues. Trimming removed 2 bases at V and 1 base at J, with 5 bases between. CDR1 MNHEY and CDR2 SMNVEV come from the germline V gene (reference sequence). The CDR3 is CASSLARNTGELFF. The CDR3 DNA sequence: TGTGCCAGCAGTTTAGCCCGGAACACCGGGGAGCTGTTTTTT.

V gene TRBV4-1 combines with J gene TRBJ2-2; TRBD1 agrees at 7 bases. Trimming cost V 3 bases and J 1 base; bases outside gene matches: 2. Germline V gene sequence: CDR1 MGHRA, CDR2 YSYEKL. This CDR3 has 15 residues. CDR3 DNA sequence: TGCGCCAGCAGCCAGTGGACAGGGAACACCGGGGAGCTGTTTTTT. Protein: CASSQWTGNTGELFF.

The chain links TRBV10-3 to TRBJ1-2; TRBD1 agrees at 9 bases. The germline CDR1 and CDR2 sequences are ENHRY and SYGVKD. The CDR3 contains 15 residues. Losses at the gene ends were 3 bases for V and 4 bases for J; bases not matched to a gene: 6. The CDR3 region is CAISEPDRGFYGYTF. The CDR3 DNA reads as TGTGCCATCAGTGAACCCGACAGGGGGTTCTATGGCTACACCTTC.

V is TRBV28 and J is TRBJ2-2; D is possibly TRBD2 (7 bases). This CDR3 is 18 amino acids long. Germline loops: CDR1 MDHEN, CDR2 SYDVKM. V was trimmed by 5 bases and J by 4 bases, leaving 23 bases between them. CDR3 protein: CASSSRQEGAGRTGELFF. CDR3 in DNA: TGTGCCAGCAGTAGTAGACAGGAAGGAGCGGGACGCACCGGGGAGCTGTTTTTT.

The V call is TRBV27, the J call TRBJ2-3; the D gene is possibly TRBD2 (5 bases). V was clipped by 6 bases and J by 3 bases, with 13 bases between them. Germline V gives CDR1 MNHEY, CDR2 SMNVEV (reference sequence). The CDR3 is made up of 14 amino acids. The CDR3 spells CASRWELGTDTQYF. CDR3 in DNA: TGTGCCAGCAGATGGGAGTTAGGGACAGATACGCAGTATTTT.

This chain joins TRBV9 and TRBJ2-1; 7 positions match TRBD2. Per the germline V gene, CDR1 is SGDLS and CDR2 is YYNGEE. This CDR3 is 13 amino acids long. With 1 base clipped from V and 7 bases from J, the junction kept 2 bases outside the gene matches. CDR3 DNA: TGTGCCAGCAGCGTAAGGGAGGGGAATGAGCAGTTCTTC. It codes for CASSVREGNEQFF.

This chain uses TRBV5-6 with TRBJ1-2; possible D gene TRBD1, 6 bases. Germline loops: CDR1 SGHDT, CDR2 YYEEEE. This CDR3 spans 15 amino acids. Between the trimmed V and J ends, which lost 6 bases and 4 bases, there was a span of 19 bases. For the CDR3, the DNA is TGTGCCAGCACCTATTTGACAGGTCTTGTCTATGGCTACACCTTC. Encoded protein: CASTYLTGLVYGYTF.

The chain links TRBV6-1 to TRBJ1-5, with TRBD1 matching over 9 bases. Trimming removed 6 bases from V and 7 bases from J; junction bases left unmatched: 7. Germline V gene sequence: CDR1 MNHNS, CDR2 SASEGT. The CDR3 covers 14 residues. CDR3 sequence reads: CASSLRDRDQPQHF. The CDR3 DNA reads TGTGCCAGCAGCCTCCGGGACAGGGACCAGCCCCAGCATTTT.

The chain combines TRBV5-6 with TRBJ1-5; D gene uncertain. The CDR3 contains 14 residues. V lost 0 bases to trimming and J lost 3 bases, with 7 bases between them. Per germline, CDR1 SGHDT and CDR2 YYEEEE. CDR3 residues: CASSLGPNNQPQHF. DNA of the CDR3: TGTGCCAGCAGCTTGGGGCCCAACAATCAGCCCCAGCATTTT.

The chain has TRBV6-1 and TRBJ2-1, with 12 nucleotides matching TRBD2. Germline loops: CDR1 MNHNS, CDR2 SASEGT. The CDR3 totals 14 residues. The V and J ends lost 8 bases and 6 bases, in that order; junction bases with no gene match: 5. This chain's CDR3 is CASGLAGSSNEQFF. In DNA, the CDR3 is TGTGCCAGCGGACTAGCGGGATCTAGCAATGAGCAGTTCTTC.

This clone was counted only a few times. The genes are TRBV5-6 and TRBJ1-6; D is undetermined. V lost 4 bases and J lost 9, with 11 bases in between. CDR1 and CDR2 (germline): SGHDT, YYEEEE. This CDR3 has 13 residues. DNA of the CDR3: TGTGCCAGCAGCGAGGCTCAAGGTTCACCCCTCCACTTT. Translation: CASSEAQGSPLHF.

The chain uses TRBV14 and TRBJ2-7, with D unresolved. Germline V gene lookup returns CDR1 SGHDN and CDR2 FVKESK. V was pared by 3 bases and J by 5 bases, with 11 bases between. The CDR3 runs to 13 residues. This CDR3 is CASSQVSSHEQYF. DNA for the CDR3: TGTGCCAGCAGCCAGGTGTCGAGCCACGAGCAGTACTTC.

The genes are TRBV19 and TRBJ2-1; TRBD2 matches 8 bases. Germline V CDR1 and CDR2: LNHDA, SQIVND (reference sequence). The CDR3 loop spans 14 amino acids. Losses at the gene ends were 4 bases for V and 6 bases for J; bases not matched to a gene: 5. DNA for the CDR3: TGTGCCAGTAGTAGGGGGACTAGTGGCAATGAGCAGTTCTTC. Residues: CASSRGTSGNEQFF. Based on the CDR3 plus reference TRBV19 and TRBJ2-1, the full variable domain is DGGITQSPKYLFRKEGQNVTLSCEQNLNHDAMYWYRQDPGQGLRLIYYSQIVNDFQKGDIAEGYSVSREKKESFPLTVTSAQKNPTAFYLCASSRGTSGNEQFFGPGTRLTVL.

The chain has TRBV11-3 and TRBJ2-7; 9 bases are a match to TRBD2. Germline lookup yields CDR1 SGHNT and CDR2 YENEEA. V was clipped by 1 base and J by 3 bases; unmatched bases: 4. The CDR3 is 15 amino acids. The CDR3 reads CASSLVAGEYYEQYF. The CDR3 region has the DNA TGTGCCAGCAGCTTAGTAGCGGGAGAATACTACGAGCAGTACTTC.

The V gene is TRBV11-2, the J gene TRBJ2-2; 7 nucleotides line up with TRBD1. V dropped 1 base and J dropped 6; count of bases not matched to a gene: 11. CDR3 length: 17 amino acids. The germline gives CDR1 SGHAT, CDR2 FQNNGV. The CDR3 protein is CASSLAITGDPAGELFF. CDR3 nucleotides: TGTGCCAGCAGCTTAGCCATAACAGGGGACCCCGCCGGGGAGCTGTTTTTT.

The gene calls are TRBV5-1 and TRBJ2-5; D is perhaps TRBD1 (6 bases). Germline CDR1 SGHRS, CDR2 YFSETQ. This CDR3 comprises 17 residues. V lost 2 bases to trimming and J lost 5 bases, with 22 bases between them. The CDR3 nucleotides are TGCGCCAGCAGCTTTTTAAGGTTGGGGACACAGGGTGAGACCCAGTACTTC. Residues: CASSFLRLGTQGETQYF.

The V gene is TRBV9, the J gene TRBJ2-7; D is unclear. V was pared by 0 bases and J by 3 bases, with 13 bases between. CDR1 SGDLS and CDR2 YYNGEE come from the germline V gene. CDR3 length: 15 amino acids. CDR3 bases: TGTGCCAGCAGCGTAGAGACGGACCCGTACTACGAGCAGTACTTC. It translates to CASSVETDPYYEQYF.

The CDR3 is CASSGWTLNTEAFF. CDR3 DNA: TGTGCCAGCAGCGGATGGACACTGAACACTGAAGCTTTCTTT. This chain connects TRBV7-9 to TRBJ1-1, with D perhaps matching TRBD1 (5 bases). The germline V and J ends were trimmed by 5 bases and 0 bases, with 10 bases remaining between them. From germline, CDR1 is SEHNR and CDR2 FQNEAQ (reference sequence). The CDR3 length is 14 residues. Based on the CDR3 plus reference TRBV7-9 and TRBJ1-1, the full variable domain is DTGVSQNPRHKITKRGQNVTFRCDPISEHNRLYWYRQTLGQGPEFLTYFQNEAQLEKSRLLSDRFSAERPKGSFSTLEIQRTEQGDSAMYLCASSGWTLNTEAFFGQGTRLTVV.

This clone was found once. V is TRBV4-1 and J is TRBJ2-1; 11 nucleotides match TRBD2. This CDR3 contains 18 residues. CDR1 is MGHRA, CDR2 YSYEKL, per germline. Trimming removed 0 bases from V and 6 bases from J; junction bases left unmatched: 10. This CDR3 reads CASSQESPGTSGRNEQFF. The CDR3 coding sequence is TGCGCCAGCAGCCAAGAATCTCCAGGGACTAGCGGACGCAATGAGCAGTTCTTC.

This chain links TRBV4-1 with TRBJ2-7; D gene uncertain. V was pared by 1 base and J by 3 bases, with 10 bases between. Germline lookup yields CDR1 MGHRA and CDR2 YSYEKL. This CDR3 spans 14 amino acids. The chain's CDR3 is CASSQGEFNYEQYF. CDR3 coding DNA: TGCGCCAGCAGCCAAGGCGAGTTTAACTACGAGCAGTACTTC.

This rearrangement joins TRBV27 to TRBJ2-1, with D unresolved. Trimming left V 3 bases short and J 5 bases short, with 8 bases between. Looked up from germline, CDR1 is MNHEY and CDR2 is SMNVEV (reference sequence). The CDR3 loop spans 13 amino acids. The CDR3: CASSLVPNNEQFF. DNA of the CDR3: TGTGCCAGCAGTTTGGTACCAAACAATGAGCAGTTCTTC.

As to this clone: Without the conserved terminal phenylalanine or tryptophan, this CDR3 likely stems from a read error. The chain couples TRBV29-1 to TRBJ1-1; D unresolved. The CDR3 runs 11 residues. The V end was cut by 7 bases, the J end by 3 bases, with 9 bases between. Germline loops: CDR1 SQVTM, CDR2 ANQGSEA. The CDR3: CSAQAYTEAFL. The CDR3 nucleotides read TGCAGCGCCCAGGCTTACACTGAAGCTTTCCTT.

V gene TRBV30 combines with J gene TRBJ2-5; 8 bases are shared with TRBD2. CDR1 GTSNPN and CDR2 SVGIG come from the germline V gene (reference sequence). V lost 2 bases, J lost 4 bases, and 9 bases stayed unmatched. The CDR3 consists of 15 residues. The DNA of the CDR3 is TGTGCCTGGAGTAGGGAGCGGGAGACGGGAGAGACCCAGTACTTC. Its translation: CAWSRERETGETQYF. The complete variable domain, with remaining parts taken from reference TRBV30 and TRBJ2-5, reads SQTIHQWPATLVQPVGSPLSLECTVEGTSNPNLYWYRQAAGRGLQLLFYSVGIGQISSEVPQNLSASRPQDRQFILSSKKLLLSDSGFYLCAWSRERETGETQYFGPGTRLLVL.

This chain uses TRBV14 with TRBJ1-1, with unresolved D. V lost 0 bases, J lost 1 base, and 9 bases lay in between. Germline V lookup: CDR1 SGHDN, CDR2 FVKESK. The CDR3 loop spans 15 amino acids. CDR3 sequence reads: CASSQDRQRNTEAFF. CDR3 DNA sequence: TGTGCCAGCAGCCAAGATCGCCAGAGGAACACTGAAGCTTTCTTT.

The V and J genes are TRBV6-5 and TRBJ1-4; the D gene is possibly TRBD1 (5 bases). Germline values: CDR1 MNHEY, CDR2 SVGAGI. The CDR3 is made up of 14 amino acids. Trimming pared 11 bases from V and 7 bases from J, leaving 20 bases between. CDR3 sequence (DNA): TGTGCCGGGCCAGGGCACGGCGACTTTGAAAAACTGTTTTTT. Protein sequence: CAGPGHGDFEKLFF.

The rearrangement links TRBV13 to TRBJ2-7; no reliable D call. Germline V lookup: CDR1 PRHDT, CDR2 FYEKMQ (reference sequence). Trimming took off 5 bases at V and 2 bases at J, with 13 bases between the two ends. This CDR3 is 14 amino acids long. The CDR3 reads CASSEDRRAYEQYF. The CDR3 DNA sequence: TGTGCCAGCAGCGAAGACCGGAGAGCCTACGAGCAGTACTTC.

The chain combines TRBV27 with TRBJ2-3; TRBD2 matches 11 bases. Germline V CDR1 and CDR2: MNHEY, SMNVEV (reference sequence). With V trimmed by 4 bases and J by 6 bases, 12 bases remained unmatched. The CDR3 sequence is 17 residues long. In DNA form, the CDR3 reads TGTGCCAGCAGTTCCGACCCTAGCGGGGGGATGGGGGATACGCAGTATTTT. The encoded protein is CASSSDPSGGMGDTQYF.

The rearrangement joins TRBV30 to TRBJ2-1; 8 bases align to TRBD2. From germline, CDR1 is GTSNPN and CDR2 SVGIG (reference sequence). This CDR3 contains 13 residues. The J segment lost 7 bases and the V segment lost 0 bases, leaving 2 bases of the junction unmatched. The chain's CDR3 is CAWSVSGGNEQFF. CDR3 DNA sequence: TGTGCCTGGAGTGTATCGGGAGGGAATGAGCAGTTCTTC.

CDR3 protein: CASSQDSAYEQYF. The CDR3 coding sequence is TGCGCCAGCAGCCAAGATTCCGCCTACGAGCAGTACTTC. The gene calls are TRBV4-3 and TRBJ2-7; D remains unclear. The CDR3 runs to 13 residues. Between the trimmed V and J ends, which lost 0 bases and 2 bases, there was a span of 5 bases. Germline-derived CDR1 and CDR2 are LGHNA and YSLEER.

The chain employs TRBV5-8 and TRBJ1-1; 7 bases fit TRBD1. The junction had 8 bases not matched to a gene; V was cut back by 0 bases and J by 3 bases. Per germline, CDR1 SGHTS and CDR2 YDEGEE. CDR3 length equals 16 residues. This CDR3 is CASSLVTGRMDTEAFF. CDR3 in DNA: TGTGCCAGCAGCTTGGTGACAGGGCGGATGGACACTGAAGCTTTCTTT.